This T cell receptor (beta chain) appears in the sequencing data of a study of CD8+CD57+ T cells in acquired aplastic anemia. Overall study findings and caveats: The same twenty-nine CD8+ CDR3 sequences occurred in patients and in controls.

On this clonotype: Its target is not known.

Investigators profiled TCR beta VDJ and CDR3 from genomic DNA template. A single record per CDR3 protein comes from TCRdb applying MiXCR to the reads. Altogether 150,000 to 200,000 distinct CDR3 sequences are present, around 50% being singletons, with the ten largest covering around 13%. Only patients with CD8+CD57+ cell expansion on flow cytometry were chosen for sequencing. Trimming removed 6 bases from V and 7 bases from J, with 12 bases in between. CDR3 length equals 12 residues. Germline assignment: CDR1 SGHVS and CDR2 FQNEAQ. This TCR derives from a human donor with aplastic anemia. The sample comprised sorted CD4+, CD8+, or CD8+CD57+ T cells (not recorded which) from PBMCs. The chain joins TRBV7-8 to TRBJ1-1; D is undetermined. Here the CDR3 reads CASSSGGHEAFF. The CDR3 coding sequence is TGTGCCAGCAGTTCTGGAGGGCATGAAGCTTTCTTT.